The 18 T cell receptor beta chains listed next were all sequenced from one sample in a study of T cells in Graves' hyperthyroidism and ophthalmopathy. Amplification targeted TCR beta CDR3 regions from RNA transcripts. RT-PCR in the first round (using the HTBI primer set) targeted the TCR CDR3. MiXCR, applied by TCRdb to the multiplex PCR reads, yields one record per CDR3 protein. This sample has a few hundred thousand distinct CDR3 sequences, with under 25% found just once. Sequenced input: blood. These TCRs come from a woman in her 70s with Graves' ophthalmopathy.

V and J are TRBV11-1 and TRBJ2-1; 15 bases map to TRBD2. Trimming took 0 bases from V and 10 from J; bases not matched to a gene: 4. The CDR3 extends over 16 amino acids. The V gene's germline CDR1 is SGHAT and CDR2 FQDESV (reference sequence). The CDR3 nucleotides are TGTGCCAGCAGCTTAGCCGGGGGGACTAGCGGGAGGGAGCAGTTCTTC. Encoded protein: CASSLAGGTSGREQFF.

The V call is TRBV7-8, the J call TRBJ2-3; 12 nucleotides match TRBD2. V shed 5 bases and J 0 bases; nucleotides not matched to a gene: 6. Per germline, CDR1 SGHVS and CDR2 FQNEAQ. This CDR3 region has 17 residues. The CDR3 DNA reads TGTGCCAGCAGCACCCGGACTAGCGGGACTAGCACAGATACGCAGTATTTT. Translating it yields CASSTRTSGTSTDTQYF. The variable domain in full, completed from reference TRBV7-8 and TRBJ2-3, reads GAGVSQSPRYKVAKRGQDVALRCDPISGHVSLFWYQQALGQGPEFLTYFQNEAQLDKSGLPSDRFFAERPEGSVSTLKIQRTQQEDSAVYLCASSTRTSGTSTDTQYFGPGTRLTVL.

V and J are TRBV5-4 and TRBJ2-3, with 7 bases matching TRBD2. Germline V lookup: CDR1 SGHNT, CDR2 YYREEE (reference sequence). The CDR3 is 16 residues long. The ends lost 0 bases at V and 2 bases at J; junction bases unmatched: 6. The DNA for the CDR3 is TGTGCCAGCAGCTTGGCGGGGCGGGGGTCCACAGATACGCAGTATTTT. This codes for CASSLAGRGSTDTQYF.

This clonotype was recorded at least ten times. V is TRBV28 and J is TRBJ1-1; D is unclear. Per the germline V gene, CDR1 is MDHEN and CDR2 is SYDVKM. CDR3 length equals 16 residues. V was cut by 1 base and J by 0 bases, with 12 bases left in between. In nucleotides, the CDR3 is TGTGCCAGCAGTTTATCCGGAAAAGGGATGAACACTGAAGCTTTCTTT. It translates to CASSLSGKGMNTEAFF.

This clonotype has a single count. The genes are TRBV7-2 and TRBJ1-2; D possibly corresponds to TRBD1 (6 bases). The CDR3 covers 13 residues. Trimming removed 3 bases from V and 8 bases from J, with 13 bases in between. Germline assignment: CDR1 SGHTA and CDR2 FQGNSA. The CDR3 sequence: CASSFSAGGGYTF. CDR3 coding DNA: TGTGCCAGCAGCTTCTCTGCCGGGGGCGGCTACACCTTC.

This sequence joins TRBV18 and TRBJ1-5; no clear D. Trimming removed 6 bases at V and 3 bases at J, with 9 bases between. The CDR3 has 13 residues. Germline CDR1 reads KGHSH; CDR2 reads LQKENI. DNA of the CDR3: TGTGCCAGCTCGCCCTATAACAATCAGCCCCAGCATTTT. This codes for CASSPYNNQPQHF.

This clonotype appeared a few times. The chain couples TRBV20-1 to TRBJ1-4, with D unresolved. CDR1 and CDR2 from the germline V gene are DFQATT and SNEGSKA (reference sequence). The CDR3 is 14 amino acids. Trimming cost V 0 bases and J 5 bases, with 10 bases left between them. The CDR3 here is CSARDLAGNEKLFF. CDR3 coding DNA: TGCAGTGCTAGAGATCTGGCAGGAAATGAAAAACTGTTTTTT.

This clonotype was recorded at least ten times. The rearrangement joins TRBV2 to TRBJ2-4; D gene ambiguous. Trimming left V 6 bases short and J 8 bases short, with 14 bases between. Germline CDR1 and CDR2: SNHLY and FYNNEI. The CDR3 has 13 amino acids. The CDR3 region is CASSFDSLHIQYF. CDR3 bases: TGTGCCAGCAGCTTTGACTCGCTCCACATTCAGTACTTC. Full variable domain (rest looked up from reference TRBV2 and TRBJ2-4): EPEVTQTPSHQVTQMGQEVILRCVPISNHLYFYWYRQILGQKVEFLVSFYNNEISEKSEIFDDQFSVERPDGSNFTLKIRSTKLEDSAMYFCASSFDSLHIQYFGAGTRLSVL.

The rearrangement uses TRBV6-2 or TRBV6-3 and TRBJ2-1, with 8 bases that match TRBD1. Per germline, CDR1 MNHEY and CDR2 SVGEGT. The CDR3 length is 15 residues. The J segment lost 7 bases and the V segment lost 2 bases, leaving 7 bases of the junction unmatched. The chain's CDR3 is CASSYAGGGWNEQFF. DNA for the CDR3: TGTGCCAGCAGTTACGCAGGGGGCGGTTGGAATGAGCAGTTCTTC.

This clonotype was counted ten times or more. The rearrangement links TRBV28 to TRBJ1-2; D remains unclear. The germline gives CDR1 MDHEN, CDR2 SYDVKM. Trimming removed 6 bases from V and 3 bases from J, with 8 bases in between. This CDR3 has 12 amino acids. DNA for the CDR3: TGTGCCAGCAGCCCGGCATACTATGGCTACACCTTC. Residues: CASSPAYYGYTF.

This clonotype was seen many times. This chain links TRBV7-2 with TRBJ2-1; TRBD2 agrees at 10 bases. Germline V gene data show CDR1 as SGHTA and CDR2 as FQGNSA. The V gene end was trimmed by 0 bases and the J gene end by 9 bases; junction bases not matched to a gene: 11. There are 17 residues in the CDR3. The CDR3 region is CASSLAALSGRAFEQFF. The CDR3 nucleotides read TGTGCCAGCAGCTTAGCCGCTCTGAGCGGGAGGGCCTTTGAGCAGTTCTTC.

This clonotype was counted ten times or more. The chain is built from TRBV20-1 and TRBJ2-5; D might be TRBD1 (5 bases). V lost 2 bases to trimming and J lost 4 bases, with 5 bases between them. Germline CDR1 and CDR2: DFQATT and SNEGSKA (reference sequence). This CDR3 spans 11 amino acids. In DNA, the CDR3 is TGCAGTGCTAGACAGGGAGAGACCCAGTACTTC. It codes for CSARQGETQYF.

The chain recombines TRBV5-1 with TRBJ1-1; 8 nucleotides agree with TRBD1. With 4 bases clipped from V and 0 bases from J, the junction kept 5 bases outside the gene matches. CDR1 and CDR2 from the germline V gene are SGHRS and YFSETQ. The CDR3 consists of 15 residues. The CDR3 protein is CASSDGQGLNTEAFF. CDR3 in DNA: TGCGCCAGCAGCGACGGACAGGGTCTGAACACTGAAGCTTTCTTT.

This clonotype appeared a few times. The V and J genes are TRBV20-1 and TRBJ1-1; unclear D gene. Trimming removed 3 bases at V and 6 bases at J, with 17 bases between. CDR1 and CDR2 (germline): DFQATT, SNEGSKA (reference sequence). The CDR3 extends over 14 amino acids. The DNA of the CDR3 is TGCAGTGCTAGCGCCTCGGGTAATTACGCTGAAGCTTTCTTT. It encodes CSASASGNYAEAFF.

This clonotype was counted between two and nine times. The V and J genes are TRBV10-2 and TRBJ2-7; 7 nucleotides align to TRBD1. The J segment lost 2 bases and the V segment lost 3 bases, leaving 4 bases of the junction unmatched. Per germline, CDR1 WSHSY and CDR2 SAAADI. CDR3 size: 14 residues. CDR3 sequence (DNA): TGCGCCAGCAGTGACATGGGACAGCCCTACGAGCAGTACTTC. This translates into CASSDMGQPYEQYF.

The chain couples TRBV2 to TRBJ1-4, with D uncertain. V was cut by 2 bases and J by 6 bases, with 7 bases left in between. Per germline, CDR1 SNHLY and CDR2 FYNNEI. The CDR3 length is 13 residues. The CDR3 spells CASSELPYEKLFF. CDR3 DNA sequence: TGTGCCAGCAGTGAACTGCCATATGAAAAACTGTTTTTT.

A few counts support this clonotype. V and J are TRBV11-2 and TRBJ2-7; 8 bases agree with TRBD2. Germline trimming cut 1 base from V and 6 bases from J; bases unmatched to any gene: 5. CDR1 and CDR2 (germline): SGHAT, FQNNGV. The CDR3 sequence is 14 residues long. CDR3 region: CASSLVGTSAEQYF. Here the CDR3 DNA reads TGTGCCAGCAGCTTAGTTGGGACTAGTGCCGAGCAGTACTTC.

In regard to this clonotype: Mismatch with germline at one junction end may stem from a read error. The CDR3 protein is CASSLKSTSNTGELFF. The CDR3 DNA sequence: TGTGCTAGCAGCTTAAAGTCAACTTCGAACACCGGGGAGCTGTTTTTT. V usage is TRBV7-7 and J usage is TRBJ2-2; unclear D gene. The CDR3 runs 16 residues. Per germline, CDR1 SSHAT and CDR2 FNYEAQ (reference sequence).